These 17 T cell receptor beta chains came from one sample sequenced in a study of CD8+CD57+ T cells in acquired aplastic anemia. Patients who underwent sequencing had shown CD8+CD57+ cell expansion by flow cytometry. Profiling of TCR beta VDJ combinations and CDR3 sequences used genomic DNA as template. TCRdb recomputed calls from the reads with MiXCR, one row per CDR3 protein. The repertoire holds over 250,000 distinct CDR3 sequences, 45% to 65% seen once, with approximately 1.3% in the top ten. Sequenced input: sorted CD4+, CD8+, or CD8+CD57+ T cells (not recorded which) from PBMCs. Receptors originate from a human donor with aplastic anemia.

CDR3 nucleotide sequence: TGTGCCAGCATCATGTATGGTTCAGCCGGGGAGCTGTTTTTT. Its translation is CASIMYGSAGELFF. The rearrangement links TRBV5-5 to TRBJ2-2; unclear D gene. V lost 6 bases, J lost 6 bases, and 15 bases lay in between. This CDR3 has 14 residues. Germline CDR1 is SGHKS and CDR2 is YYEKEE (reference sequence).

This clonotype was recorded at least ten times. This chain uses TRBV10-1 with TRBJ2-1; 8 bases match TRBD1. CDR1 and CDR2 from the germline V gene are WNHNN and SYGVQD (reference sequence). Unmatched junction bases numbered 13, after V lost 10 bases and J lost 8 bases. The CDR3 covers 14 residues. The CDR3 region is CATLDRDIKDEQFF. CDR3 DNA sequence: TGCGCCACCTTGGACAGGGACATCAAGGATGAGCAGTTCTTC.

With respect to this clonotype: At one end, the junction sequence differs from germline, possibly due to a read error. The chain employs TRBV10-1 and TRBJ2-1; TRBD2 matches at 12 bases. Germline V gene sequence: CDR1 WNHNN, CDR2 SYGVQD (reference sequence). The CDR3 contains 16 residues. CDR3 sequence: CASSYSPTSGSGEQFF. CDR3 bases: TGTGCCAGCAGTTACTCTCCGACTAGCGGGAGTGGTGAGCAGTTCTTC.

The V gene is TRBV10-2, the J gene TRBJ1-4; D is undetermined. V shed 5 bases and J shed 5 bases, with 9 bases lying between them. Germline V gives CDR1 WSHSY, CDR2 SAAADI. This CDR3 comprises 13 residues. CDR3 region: CASSPPANEKLFF. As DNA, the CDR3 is TGCGCCAGCAGTCCCCCAGCAAATGAAAAACTGTTTTTT.

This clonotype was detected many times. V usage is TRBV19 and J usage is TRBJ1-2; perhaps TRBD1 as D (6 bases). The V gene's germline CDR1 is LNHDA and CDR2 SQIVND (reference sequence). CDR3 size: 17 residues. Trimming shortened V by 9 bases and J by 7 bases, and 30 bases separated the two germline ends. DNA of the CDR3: TGTGCCAGCCTGGAAGGGGGGTCCCCAGGCCTGGCTGGTGGCTACACCTTC. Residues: CASLEGGSPGLAGGYTF. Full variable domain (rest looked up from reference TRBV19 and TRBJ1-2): DGGITQSPKYLFRKEGQNVTLSCEQNLNHDAMYWYRQDPGQGLRLIYYSQIVNDFQKGDIAEGYSVSREKKESFPLTVTSAQKNPTAFYLCASLEGGSPGLAGGYTFGSGTRLTVV.

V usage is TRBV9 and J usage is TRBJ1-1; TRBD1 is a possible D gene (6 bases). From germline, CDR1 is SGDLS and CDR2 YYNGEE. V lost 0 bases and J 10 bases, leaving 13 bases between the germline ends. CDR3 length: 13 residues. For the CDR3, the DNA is TGTGCCAGCAGCGTAGCGGGGGGCCAGGCAGCTTTCTTT. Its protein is CASSVAGGQAAFF.

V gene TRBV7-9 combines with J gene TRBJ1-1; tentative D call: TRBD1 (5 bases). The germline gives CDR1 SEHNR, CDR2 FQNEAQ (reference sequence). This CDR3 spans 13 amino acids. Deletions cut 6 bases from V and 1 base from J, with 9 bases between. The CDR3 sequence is CASRGLPNTEAFF. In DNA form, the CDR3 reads TGTGCCAGCAGGGGACTTCCGAACACTGAAGCTTTCTTT.

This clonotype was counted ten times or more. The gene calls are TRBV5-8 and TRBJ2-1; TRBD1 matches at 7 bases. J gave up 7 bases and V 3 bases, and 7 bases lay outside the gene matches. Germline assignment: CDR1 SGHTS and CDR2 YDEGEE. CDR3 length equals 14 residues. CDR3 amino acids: CASSYAQGWNEQFF. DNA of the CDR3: TGTGCCAGCAGCTACGCACAGGGGTGGAATGAGCAGTTCTTC.

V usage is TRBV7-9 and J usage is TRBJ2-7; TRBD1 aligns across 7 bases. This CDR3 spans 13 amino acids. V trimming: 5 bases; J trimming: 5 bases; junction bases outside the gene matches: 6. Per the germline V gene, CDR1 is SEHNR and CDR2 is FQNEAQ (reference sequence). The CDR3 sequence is CASSKTGFNEQYF. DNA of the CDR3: TGTGCCAGCAGCAAGACAGGGTTCAACGAGCAGTACTTC.

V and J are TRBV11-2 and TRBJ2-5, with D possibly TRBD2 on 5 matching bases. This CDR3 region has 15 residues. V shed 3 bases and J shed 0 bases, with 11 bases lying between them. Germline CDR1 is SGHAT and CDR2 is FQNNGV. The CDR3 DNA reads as TGTGCCAGCAGCTTTTCAATGGACTACCAAGAGACCCAGTACTTC. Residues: CASSFSMDYQETQYF. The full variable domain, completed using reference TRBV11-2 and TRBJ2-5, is EAGVAQSPRYKIIEKRQSVAFWCNPISGHATLYWYQQILGQGPKLLIQFQNNGVVDDSQLPKDRFSAERLKGVDSTLKIQPAKLEDSAVYLCASSFSMDYQETQYFGPGTRLLVL.

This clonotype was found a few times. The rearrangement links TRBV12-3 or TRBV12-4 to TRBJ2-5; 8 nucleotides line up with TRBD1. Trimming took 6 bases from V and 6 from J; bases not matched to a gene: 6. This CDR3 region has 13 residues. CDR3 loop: CASRSDREKTQYF. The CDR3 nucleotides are TGTGCCAGCAGATCGGACAGGGAAAAGACCCAGTACTTC.

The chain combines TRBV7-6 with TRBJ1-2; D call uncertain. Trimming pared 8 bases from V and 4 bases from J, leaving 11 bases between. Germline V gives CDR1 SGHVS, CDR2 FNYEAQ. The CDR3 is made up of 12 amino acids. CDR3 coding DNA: TGTGCCAGCGGAGGGTTTCGCTATGGCTACACCTTC. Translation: CASGGFRYGYTF.

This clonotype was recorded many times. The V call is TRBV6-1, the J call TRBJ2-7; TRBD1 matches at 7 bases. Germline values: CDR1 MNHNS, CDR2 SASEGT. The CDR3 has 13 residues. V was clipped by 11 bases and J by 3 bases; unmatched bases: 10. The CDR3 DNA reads TGTGCCGGCCGACAGGGTCAGCACTACGAGCAGTACTTC. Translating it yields CAGRQGQHYEQYF.

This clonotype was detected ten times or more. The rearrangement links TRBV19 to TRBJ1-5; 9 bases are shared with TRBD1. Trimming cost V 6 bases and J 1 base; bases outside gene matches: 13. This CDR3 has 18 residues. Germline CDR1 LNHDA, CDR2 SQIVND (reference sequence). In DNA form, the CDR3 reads TGTGCCAGTAGCCTACGGGGGCGGACAGGGGCCAGCAATCAGCCCCAGCATTTT. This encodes CASSLRGRTGASNQPQHF.

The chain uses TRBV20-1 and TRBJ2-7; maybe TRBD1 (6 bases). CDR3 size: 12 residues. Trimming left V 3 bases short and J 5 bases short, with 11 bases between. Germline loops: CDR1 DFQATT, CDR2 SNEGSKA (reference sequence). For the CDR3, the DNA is TGCAGTGCTAGGGGGGCAGGCCACGAGCAGTACTTC. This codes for CSARGAGHEQYF.

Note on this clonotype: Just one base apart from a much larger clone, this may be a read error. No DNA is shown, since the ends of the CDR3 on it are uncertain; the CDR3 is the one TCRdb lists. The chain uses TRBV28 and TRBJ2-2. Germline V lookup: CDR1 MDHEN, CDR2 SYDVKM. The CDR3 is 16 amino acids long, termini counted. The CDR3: CASVGGGAPNTGELSF.

This CDR3 reads CASSLWDRLYEQYF. CDR3 sequence (DNA): TGTGCCAGCAGCTTGTGGGACAGACTCTACGAGCAGTACTTC. This rearrangement joins TRBV5-8 to TRBJ2-7; 7 positions agree with TRBD1. Germline CDR1 and CDR2: SGHTS and YDEGEE. The CDR3 runs to 14 residues. The trim removed 1 base at V and 3 bases at J, leaving 4 bases unmatched.